This record looks at one T cell receptor beta chain sequence and its context. Its target is unknown. These data are taken from a study of vaccination effects on CD4 cells after COVID-19. Study in general: Post-vaccine draws lagged the second dose by a median of 72 days. General study points: Healthy vaccine recipients' vaccine-induced clones were almost all SARS-CoV-2 mono-reactive. Convalescent patients numbered few in the study; early post-infection timepoints were missing entirely.

The data were produced by immunoSEQ multiplex PCR, yet TCRdb's version contains in-frame clones alone and is incomplete. The top ten hold about 9.4% of the sample, which has about 22,000 clones, 60% to 75% seen once. Antigen-specific CD4+ T cells were first expanded with viral peptide pools by the ViraFEST assay and only then sequenced. CD4+ T cells were isolated after less than 13 days of culture. Participants received two doses of either the BNT162b2 or mRNA-1273 vaccine. The V gene's germline CDR1 is SGHRS and CDR2 YFSETQ. This CDR3 is 13 amino acids long. Deletions cut 5 bases from V and 8 bases from J, with 16 bases between.

V usage is TRBV5-1 and J usage is TRBJ1-2, with no clear D. The sequences come from CD4+ T cells from PBMCs cultured with HCoV-NL63 spike peptides, collected after COVID-19 vaccination. The sequence was obtained from a human donor who received a COVID-19 vaccine. CDR3 in amino acids: CASSGEEVEGYTF. The CDR3 DNA sequence: TGCGCCAGCAGTGGGGAAGAAGTAGAAGGCTACACCTTC. The entire variable domain, with the rest obtained from reference TRBV5-1 and TRBJ1-2, is as follows: KAGVTQTPRYLIKTRGQQVTLSCSPISGHRSVSWYQQTPGQGLQFLFEYFSETQRNKGNFPGRFSGRQFSNSRSEMNVSTLELGDSALYLCASSGEEVEGYTFGSGTRLTVV.